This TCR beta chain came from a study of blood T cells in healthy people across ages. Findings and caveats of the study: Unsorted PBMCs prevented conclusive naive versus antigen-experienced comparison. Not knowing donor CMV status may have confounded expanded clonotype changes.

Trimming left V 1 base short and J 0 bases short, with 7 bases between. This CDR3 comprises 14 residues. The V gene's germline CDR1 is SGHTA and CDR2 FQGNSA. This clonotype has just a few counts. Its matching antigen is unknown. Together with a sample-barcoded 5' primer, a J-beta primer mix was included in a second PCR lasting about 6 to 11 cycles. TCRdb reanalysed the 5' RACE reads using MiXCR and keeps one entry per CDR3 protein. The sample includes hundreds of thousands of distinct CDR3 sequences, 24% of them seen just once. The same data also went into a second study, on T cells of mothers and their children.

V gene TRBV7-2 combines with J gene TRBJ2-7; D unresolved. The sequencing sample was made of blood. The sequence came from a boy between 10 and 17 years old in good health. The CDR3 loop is CASSLGPPSYEQYF. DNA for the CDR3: TGTGCCAGCAGCTTAGGCCCACCCTCCTACGAGCAGTACTTC.